These 9 T cell receptor beta chains were sequenced from one sample in a study of blood T cell repertoires in COVID-19. Some clones are missing from TCRdb's copy, which holds only in-frame ones; the method was immunoSEQ multiplex PCR. The sample lists a few hundred thousand clones, 70% to 90% occurring once. Source material: peripheral blood. The receptors shown here come from a man aged 40-50 years with acute or convalescent COVID-19.

This clone was counted once. The V call is TRBV2, the J call TRBJ2-3; the match to TRBD2 covers 7 bases. In germline, CDR1 is SNHLY, CDR2 FYNNEI. With 4 bases clipped from V and 2 bases from J, the junction kept 6 bases outside the gene matches. The CDR3 contains 15 residues. The CDR3 coding sequence is TGTGCCAGCAGTGGATCTAGCGGCTACACAGATACGCAGTATTTT. Its translation: CASSGSSGYTDTQYF. The entire variable domain, with the rest obtained from reference TRBV2 and TRBJ2-3, is as follows: EPEVTQTPSHQVTQMGQEVILRCVPISNHLYFYWYRQILGQKVEFLVSFYNNEISEKSEIFDDQFSVERPDGSNFTLKIRSTKLEDSAMYFCASSGSSGYTDTQYFGPGTRLTVL.

V is TRBV6-2 or TRBV6-3 and J is TRBJ2-7, with D perhaps TRBD1 (6 bases). Trimming shortened V by 3 bases and J by 4 bases, and 25 bases separated the two germline ends. CDR3 length: 18 residues. CDR1 and CDR2 from the germline V gene are MNHEY and SVGEGT. CDR3: CASSYEMGQSLPVYEQYF. The CDR3 DNA reads as TGTGCCAGCAGTTATGAGATGGGACAATCCCTCCCTGTTTACGAGCAGTACTTC.

In this sample, this clone turned up once. The rearrangement joins TRBV29-1 to TRBJ1-2; 7 nucleotides line up with TRBD1. The CDR3 has 14 residues. The trim removed 4 bases at V and 5 bases at J, leaving 10 bases unmatched. Germline V lookup: CDR1 SQVTM, CDR2 ANQGSEA. For the CDR3, the DNA is TGCAGCGTTGTGGGGGGACAGATCTCTTATGGCTACACCTTC. It codes for CSVVGGQISYGYTF.

This chain joins TRBV6-5 and TRBJ2-7; 9 bases fit TRBD1. Germline CDR1 and CDR2: MNHEY and SVGAGI. The CDR3 runs to 15 residues. The trim removed 6 bases at V and 4 bases at J, leaving 10 bases unmatched. CDR3 in amino acids: CASRSPGQGGYEQYF. The CDR3 coding sequence is TGTGCCAGCAGATCGCCGGGACAGGGTGGGTACGAGCAGTACTTC.

The J gene is TRBJ2-4, the V gene TRBV24-1, with 8 bases fitting TRBD1. Germline V gene sequence: CDR1 KGHDR, CDR2 SFDVKD. The V segment lost 4 bases and the J segment 9 bases; nucleotides outside the gene matches: 7. This CDR3 contains 14 residues. The CDR3 nucleotides read TGTGCCACCAGTGAAAAGGACAGGGCTGGCATTCAGTACTTC. This sequence encodes CATSEKDRAGIQYF.

The CDR3 DNA follows: TGTGCCAGCAGCCCAAACGCACCCGGGACTAGTAATGAGCAGTTCTTC. This encodes CASSPNAPGTSNEQFF. The V gene is TRBV7-3, the J gene TRBJ2-1; 8 bases map to TRBD2. Losses at the gene ends were 5 bases for V and 7 bases for J; bases not matched to a gene: 13. Germline CDR1 reads SGHTA; CDR2 reads FQGTGA. This CDR3 contains 16 residues.

The J gene is TRBJ2-2, the V gene TRBV14; no definite D call. V shed 4 bases and J shed 6 bases, with 9 bases lying between them. Germline V gene data show CDR1 as SGHDN and CDR2 as FVKESK. This CDR3 comprises 13 residues. The DNA for the CDR3 is TGTGCCAGCAGCCCCAGGTACGCCGGGGAGCTGTTTTTT. It specifies CASSPRYAGELFF.

In this sample, this clone turned up once. This chain connects TRBV9 to TRBJ2-1; 8 bases are shared with TRBD2. Trimming cost V 2 bases and J 0 bases; bases outside gene matches: 10. Germline CDR1 is SGDLS and CDR2 is YYNGEE. This CDR3 contains 18 residues. The CDR3 region has the DNA TGTGCCAGCAGCGTTAGGCTAGCGGGCAGAAGCTCCTACAATGAGCAGTTCTTC. It yields the protein CASSVRLAGRSSYNEQFF.

The chain recombines TRBV27 with TRBJ1-2, with TRBD1 matching 9 bases. Per the germline V gene, CDR1 is MNHEY and CDR2 is SMNVEV (reference sequence). The CDR3 totals 13 residues. Losses at the gene ends were 3 bases for V and 7 bases for J; bases not matched to a gene: 3. The DNA of the CDR3 is TGTGCCAGCAGTTTCCGACAGGGGGGTGGCTACACCTTC. Its protein product is CASSFRQGGGYTF.